This T cell receptor beta chain was recorded in a study of T cell responses to AZD1222 COVID-19 vaccine. For the study at large: Second-dose intervals of approximately 4 or approximately 12 weeks were pooled. Whole-study results and caveats: The breadth and depth of Spike-specific TCRs increased once two AZD1222 doses had been given.

Notes on this clone: What it recognizes is unknown.

Here immunoSEQ multiplex PCR was the method, and the copy in TCRdb shows in-frame clones only, minus some. The profile shows some 150,000 clones, 85% to 95% of them singletons. This CDR3 has 12 amino acids. CDR1 and CDR2 (germline): SNHLY, FYNNEI. V lost 6 bases, J lost 6 bases, and 8 bases lay in between. The chain carries TRBV2 and TRBJ2-2; D is uncertain. The specimen comprised peripheral blood, sampled on day 0 of AZD1222 vaccination. The TCR sequence derives from an adult in good health. CDR3 in DNA: TGTGCCAGCAGGCTCGACCCCGGGGAGCTGTTTTTT. It codes for CASRLDPGELFF.